The T cell receptor beta chain under discussion was sequenced for a study of blood T cell repertoires in COVID-19. As for the study in general: Acute and convalescent COVID-19 specimens originated in the United States, Italy and Spain. The cDNA or gDNA used as material had been derived from T cells, B-cell-depleted T cells, or PBMCs.

Study processing details: Scientists estimated how many nucleated cells there were by amplifying reference gene primers. Measured with immunoSEQ multiplex PCR; TCRdb has only the in-frame clones, and not every one. That table furnishes V, J and clone size, whereas the DNA furnished D and trimming. The profile shows approximately 240,000 clones, nearly 90% of them singletons. Trimming cost V 0 bases and J 8 bases; bases outside gene matches: 3. Germline CDR1 SGHRS, CDR2 YFSETQ. The CDR3 runs to 15 residues. This chain links TRBV5-1 with TRBJ1-4; 11 nucleotides line up with TRBD1. This clonotype was sampled from a woman between 35 and 50 years old who had recovered from COVID-19. Sequencing used peripheral blood. CDR3 in DNA: TGCGCCAGCAGCTTGGGCGGACAGGGGGCGGAAAAACTGTTTTTT. Protein sequence: CASSLGGQGAEKLFF.